The 24 T cell receptor beta chains below come from one sample, sequenced in a study of cytomegalovirus exposure and HLA in healthy donors (dated by TCRdb to about 2017). The library was made by the immunoSEQ multiplex PCR assay. A mixture of 60 forward primers for TCR Vbeta segments and 13 reverse primers for TCR Jbeta segments was used in the multiplex PCR. TCRdb obtained this table from immuneACCESS and retained in-frame rearrangements with V and J assigned. These tables miss some clones; where compared with another copy, unresolved V genes account for less than half of the shortfall, and the remainder is unexplained. This sample's table lists more than 90,000 clones. In total, the top ten clones hold 5.5% to 8% of the sample. Source material: PBMCs. These receptors originate from a man in his forties in good health and CMV-seropositive.

V gene TRBV6-5 combines with J gene TRBJ1-5, with 7 bases lining up with TRBD1. Germline V gene sequence: CDR1 MNHEY, CDR2 SVGAGI. The J segment lost 2 bases and the V segment lost 2 bases, leaving 0 bases of the junction unmatched. The CDR3 covers 14 residues. The CDR3 nucleotides are TGTGCCAGCAGTTACGGACAGGGCAATCAGCCCCAGCATTTT. Encoded protein: CASSYGQGNQPQHF.

The chain links TRBV7-9 to TRBJ1-3; D is unclear. CDR3 length equals 13 residues. Looked up from germline, CDR1 is SEHNR and CDR2 is FQNEAQ (reference sequence). Trimming cost V 5 bases and J 4 bases, with 9 bases left between them. Here the CDR3 reads CASSLLLGNTIYF. CDR3 coding DNA: TGTGCCAGCAGCCTCCTCTTGGGAAACACCATATATTTT.

The rearrangement uses TRBV9 and TRBJ1-2; D is unresolved. The germline V and J ends were trimmed by 4 bases and 3 bases, with 13 bases remaining between them. This CDR3 has 14 amino acids. The germline CDR1 and CDR2 sequences are SGDLS and YYNGEE. This CDR3 is CASSHPRSYYGYTF. CDR3 sequence (DNA): TGTGCCAGCAGCCATCCCCGGAGTTACTATGGCTACACCTTC.

Regarding this clone: At the DNA level, this CDR3 is encoded by other sequences in the same sample as well. The chain recombines TRBV5-1 with TRBJ2-6; 7 bases agree with TRBD1. The CDR3 consists of 15 residues. The junction had 5 bases not matched to a gene; V was cut back by 4 bases and J by 4 bases. Germline loops: CDR1 SGHRS, CDR2 YFSETQ. The CDR3 DNA follows: TGCGCCAGCAGCCCCGGACAGGCGGGGGCCAACGTCCTGACTTTC. Protein: CASSPGQAGANVLTF.

The rearrangement links TRBV5-1 to TRBJ2-3; 7 bases are a match to TRBD1. CDR1 is SGHRS and CDR2 is YFSETQ in the germline V gene. Trimming took 4 bases from V and 3 from J; bases not matched to a gene: 2. This CDR3 comprises 13 residues. Here the CDR3 reads CASSPDRTDTQYF. CDR3 bases: TGCGCCAGCAGCCCGGACAGGACAGATACGCAGTATTTT.

The chain combines TRBV4-3 with TRBJ1-1; D is uncertain. Per the germline V gene, CDR1 is LGHNA and CDR2 is YSLEER. V was trimmed by 0 bases and J by 7 bases, leaving 15 bases between them. The CDR3 totals 15 residues. The CDR3 protein is CASSQDLEVEGEAFF. As DNA, the CDR3 is TGCGCCAGCAGCCAAGATTTGGAGGTAGAGGGTGAAGCTTTCTTT.

The chain is built from TRBV7-9 and TRBJ1-1; tentative D call: TRBD1 (5 bases). The CDR3 consists of 13 residues. The germline gives CDR1 SEHNR, CDR2 FQNEAQ (reference sequence). V gave up 3 bases and J gave up 6 bases, with 11 bases separating them. In DNA form, the CDR3 reads TGTGCCAGCAGCTTCGGGACTTTTCCTGAAGCTTTCTTT. Translation gives CASSFGTFPEAFF.

The chain has TRBV7-2 and TRBJ2-7; 8 bases line up with TRBD1. The CDR3 consists of 15 residues. The junction had 6 bases not matched to a gene; V was cut back by 2 bases and J by 3 bases. Germline CDR1 and CDR2: SGHTA and FQGNSA. Here the CDR3 reads CASSLFNRGSYEQYF. CDR3 bases: TGTGCCAGCAGCTTATTCAACAGGGGGAGCTACGAGCAGTACTTC.

The V and J genes are TRBV7-9 and TRBJ2-7; TRBD1 agrees at 9 bases. Germline lookup yields CDR1 SEHNR and CDR2 FQNEAQ (reference sequence). The CDR3 runs 16 residues. V gave up 1 base and J gave up 2 bases; unmatched junction bases: 6. In DNA, the CDR3 is TGTGCCAGCAGCTTAGATCCGGGACAGGGTGCCTACGAGCAGTACTTC. Translating gives CASSLDPGQGAYEQYF.

The V call is TRBV28, the J call TRBJ2-7, with D hard to call. CDR1 and CDR2 (germline): MDHEN, SYDVKM. This CDR3 spans 14 amino acids. The V end lost 1 base, the J end lost 3 bases, and 10 bases lay between the germline ends. The chain's CDR3 is CASSLSGGSYEQYF. The CDR3 DNA sequence: TGTGCCAGCAGTTTATCGGGTGGTAGCTACGAGCAGTACTTC. The full variable domain, with the rest looked up from reference TRBV28 and TRBJ2-7, is DVKVTQSSRYLVKRTGEKVFLECVQDMDHENMFWYRQDPGLGLRLIYFSYDVKMKEKGDIPEGYSVSREKKERFSLILESASTNQTSMYLCASSLSGGSYEQYFGPGTRLTVT.

The rearrangement links TRBV11-2 to TRBJ2-1; weak D call: TRBD2 (5 bases). Germline V gene data show CDR1 as SGHAT and CDR2 as FQNNGV. V lost 3 bases and J 8 bases, leaving 14 bases between the germline ends. The CDR3 spans 14 residues. The CDR3 DNA sequence: TGTGCCAGCAGCTTTTTTAGCGAATTCCATGAGCAGTTCTTC. This encodes CASSFFSEFHEQFF.

This sequence joins TRBV5-4 and TRBJ2-1; TRBD2 aligns across 8 bases. V was clipped by 4 bases and J by 7 bases; unmatched bases: 16. CDR3 length equals 17 residues. The germline V gene encodes CDR1 SGHNT and CDR2 YYREEE (reference sequence). CDR3 amino acids: CASSRSGTGGGRNEQFF. For the CDR3, the DNA is TGTGCCAGCAGCCGGAGTGGGACGGGAGGGGGGAGAAATGAGCAGTTCTTC.

The chain has TRBV7-8 and TRBJ2-7; 7 bases align to TRBD1. Unmatched junction bases numbered 3, after V lost 1 base and J lost 0 bases. Per the germline V gene, CDR1 is SGHVS and CDR2 is FQNEAQ. The CDR3 has 15 residues. The DNA of the CDR3 is TGTGCCAGCAGCTTAGAGGGGGACAGCTCCTACGAGCAGTACTTC. It encodes CASSLEGDSSYEQYF. Looking up the rest from reference TRBV7-8 and TRBJ2-7 gives the full variable domain: GAGVSQSPRYKVAKRGQDVALRCDPISGHVSLFWYQQALGQGPEFLTYFQNEAQLDKSGLPSDRFFAERPEGSVSTLKIQRTQQEDSAVYLCASSLEGDSSYEQYFGPGTRLTVT.

This chain links TRBV21-1 with TRBJ1-5; TRBD1, the table's D call, lacks a check against the DNA. TRBV21-1 is classified as a pseudogene. This CDR3 is built from 15 residues. The CDR3 DNA reads as TGTGCCAGCAGCAGGATAGGGGGCGGCAATCAGCCCCAGCATTTT. The encoded protein is CASSRIGGGNQPQHF.

The chain recombines TRBV7-6 with TRBJ2-7, with D possibly being TRBD2 (5 bases). V was shortened by 4 bases and J by 7 bases, with 26 bases between the two germline ends. Per the germline V gene, CDR1 is SGHVS and CDR2 is FNYEAQ. The CDR3 is made up of 17 amino acids. CDR3 nucleotides: TGTGCCAGCAGCTCGTCACCTCTCTTAGCGACCCTCGGGGAGCAGTACTTC. This encodes CASSSSPLLATLGEQYF. Full variable domain (missing parts from reference TRBV7-6 and TRBJ2-7): GAGVSQSPRYKVTKRGQDVALRCDPISGHVSLYWYRQALGQGPEFLTYFNYEAQQDKSGLPNDRFSAERPEGSISTLTIQRTEQRDSAMYRCASSSSPLLATLGEQYFGPGTRLTVT.

The CDR3 loop is CASSLDLQAANTGELFF. In DNA, the CDR3 is TGTGCCAGCAGCTTAGATTTACAGGCAGCGAACACCGGGGAGCTGTTTTTT. The chain recombines TRBV11-2 with TRBJ2-2, with D possibly being TRBD1 (5 bases). CDR1 and CDR2 from the germline V gene are SGHAT and FQNNGV. The CDR3 has 17 amino acids. V was pared by 0 bases and J by 0 bases, with 11 bases between.

The genes are TRBV20-1 and TRBJ2-3; D not certain. The CDR3 totals 11 residues. Trimming left V 4 bases short and J 4 bases short, with 6 bases between. Germline assignment: CDR1 DFQATT and CDR2 SNEGSKA (reference sequence). CDR3 residues: CSAISSDTQYF. Here the CDR3 DNA reads TGCAGTGCTATATCGTCAGATACGCAGTATTTT.

CDR3 bases: TGCGCCAGCAGCTTAAACCTTCCGGGACAGGGTTCCTACGAGCAGTACTTC. This translates into CASSLNLPGQGSYEQYF. This sequence joins TRBV5-1 and TRBJ2-7, with 9 nucleotides matching TRBD1. Germline V gene data show CDR1 as SGHRS and CDR2 as YFSETQ. J gave up 1 base and V 2 bases, and 10 bases lay outside the gene matches. CDR3 size: 17 residues.

In DNA, the CDR3 is TGTGCCAGCAGTTTAGCGGGAGGGCCTGAAGAGCAGTACTTC. Residues: CASSLAGGPEEQYF. The rearrangement joins TRBV5-4 to TRBJ2-7, with 11 bases matching TRBD2. From germline, CDR1 is SGHNT and CDR2 YYREEE (reference sequence). Unmatched junction bases numbered 8, after V lost 5 bases and J lost 7 bases. The CDR3 length is 14 residues.

The rearrangement links TRBV19 to TRBJ1-2; 9 bases align to TRBD1. The V gene's germline CDR1 is LNHDA and CDR2 SQIVND (reference sequence). With V trimmed by 4 bases and J by 8 bases, 5 bases remained unmatched. There are 13 residues in the CDR3. CDR3 in amino acids: CASSTGQGHGYTF. The CDR3 DNA reads as TGTGCCAGTAGTACCGGACAGGGGCACGGCTACACCTTC.

This chain joins TRBV6-1 and TRBJ1-4; no reliable D call. The CDR3 covers 14 residues. The V gene's germline CDR1 is MNHNS and CDR2 SASEGT. V shed 6 bases and J shed 0 bases, with 8 bases lying between them. The CDR3: CASRQPATNEKLFF. DNA for the CDR3: TGTGCCAGCAGACAGCCTGCAACTAATGAAAAACTGTTTTTT.

V and J are TRBV27 and TRBJ1-2; D gene ambiguous. The V end was cut by 7 bases, the J end by 8 bases, with 17 bases between. The germline V gene has CDR1 MNHEY and CDR2 SMNVEV (reference sequence). The CDR3 consists of 13 residues. The CDR3 DNA sequence: TGTGCCAGCACCTGGCCGGCGGGCCTCGGCTACACCTTC. Residues: CASTWPAGLGYTF.

The chain employs TRBV7-9 and TRBJ2-1, with 7 nucleotides matching TRBD2. Per germline, CDR1 SEHNR and CDR2 FQNEAQ (reference sequence). After removal of 0 bases from V and 8 bases from J, the junction contained 7 bases not matched to a gene. The CDR3 consists of 15 residues. The CDR3 spells CASSLAVGGIDEQFF. In nucleotides, the CDR3 is TGTGCCAGCAGCTTAGCAGTGGGAGGGATCGATGAGCAGTTCTTC. The full variable domain, in which reference TRBV7-9 and TRBJ2-1 provide the parts outside the CDR3, is DTGVSQNPRHKITKRGQNVTFRCDPISEHNRLYWYRQTLGQGPEFLTYFQNEAQLEKSRLLSDRFSAERPKGSFSTLEIQRTEQGDSAMYLCASSLAVGGIDEQFFGPGTRLTVL.

The chain couples TRBV7-9 to TRBJ2-7; TRBD1 agrees at 7 bases. CDR3 size: 16 residues. Trimming took 5 bases from V and 0 from J; bases not matched to a gene: 10. Germline CDR1 SEHNR, CDR2 FQNEAQ (reference sequence). The CDR3 DNA sequence: TGTGCCAGCAGCGGAACGGACAGGATAGCCTCCTACGAGCAGTACTTC. Translated: CASSGTDRIASYEQYF.